A single sample is the source of the 25 T cell receptor beta chains below, sequenced in a study of blood T cells in healthy people across ages. Using a J-beta primer mix together with a sample-barcoded 5' primer, a second PCR was run for roughly 6 to 12 cycles. Each CDR3 protein is one row after TCRdb ran MiXCR on the 5' RACE reads. Of about 570,000 distinct CDR3 sequences in the sample, about 26% were seen once. Sequencing was done on a sample of blood. The receptors here all came from a woman aged 70 to 79 in good health.

This clonotype was seen more than once but under ten times. The genes are TRBV6-2 or TRBV6-3 and TRBJ2-5, with D possibly TRBD2 on 6 matching bases. Germline loops: CDR1 MNHEY, CDR2 SVGEGT. The length of the CDR3 is 15 residues. Between the trimmed V and J ends, which lost 6 bases and 4 bases, there was a span of 18 bases. The DNA for the CDR3 is TGTGCCAGCAGCCCGACGACGGGGCGGGGAGAGACCCAGTACTTC. Translated, it gives CASSPTTGRGETQYF.

This clonotype was found a few times. The genes are TRBV5-1 and TRBJ2-2; maybe TRBD1 (5 bases). This CDR3 has 15 residues. The V and J ends lost 1 base and 2 bases respectively, with 9 bases between them. CDR1 SGHRS and CDR2 YFSETQ come from the germline V gene. CDR3 residues: CASSLPQGNTGELFF. The CDR3 region has the DNA TGCGCCAGCAGCTTGCCGCAGGGAAACACCGGGGAGCTGTTTTTT.

This clonotype has a handful of counts. V gene TRBV5-6 combines with J gene TRBJ2-1; 11 bases line up with TRBD2. There are 15 residues in the CDR3. The V gene end was trimmed by 0 bases and the J gene end by 8 bases; junction bases not matched to a gene: 4. In germline, CDR1 is SGHDT, CDR2 YYEEEE. DNA of the CDR3: TGTGCCAGCAGCTTGGAGACTAGCGGGGCCGATGAGCAGTTCTTC. Amino acid sequence: CASSLETSGADEQFF.

The chain recombines TRBV4-3 with TRBJ2-5; the D gene is possibly TRBD2 (5 bases). Looked up from germline, CDR1 is LGHNA and CDR2 is YSLEER. The CDR3 runs to 15 residues. V lost 1 base and J 1 base, leaving 10 bases between the germline ends. The CDR3 coding sequence is TGCGCCAGCAGCCAAGTGTTGGACTTCCAAGAGACCCAGTACTTC. This sequence encodes CASSQVLDFQETQYF.

This clonotype was detected only a few times. This rearrangement joins TRBV5-1 to TRBJ2-1, with TRBD1 matching over 10 bases. CDR1 and CDR2 from the germline V gene are SGHRS and YFSETQ. The trim removed 4 bases at V and 9 bases at J, leaving 7 bases unmatched. The CDR3 totals 14 residues. In nucleotides, the CDR3 is TGCGCCAGCAGCGATAGGACAGGGGGGTCTGAGCAGTTCTTC. It encodes CASSDRTGGSEQFF.

The chain employs TRBV5-6 and TRBJ1-2; 7 nucleotides agree with TRBD1. Germline CDR1 is SGHDT and CDR2 is YYEEEE. CDR3 length: 13 residues. The V segment lost 4 bases and the J segment 8 bases; nucleotides outside the gene matches: 8. The CDR3 protein is CASSLGDSRGYTF. In nucleotides, the CDR3 is TGTGCCAGCAGCCTTGGGGACAGTCGGGGCTACACCTTC.

This clonotype has only a few counts. The chain joins TRBV6-1 to TRBJ1-5; D is ambiguous. V gave up 2 bases and J gave up 1 base, with 6 bases separating them. There are 14 residues in the CDR3. The V gene's germline CDR1 is MNHNS and CDR2 SASEGT. CDR3 coding DNA: TGTGCCAGCAGTGAACTCGCGAGCAATCAGCCCCAGCATTTT. Translation gives CASSELASNQPQHF.

The sample holds a few counts of this clonotype. CDR3 DNA sequence: TGTGCCACCAGTGATACCTGGGGTACCCACGAGCAGTACTTC. This encodes CATSDTWGTHEQYF. The chain is built from TRBV24-1 and TRBJ2-7; unclear D gene. This CDR3 spans 14 amino acids. Germline loops: CDR1 KGHDR, CDR2 SFDVKD. The V end was cut by 3 bases, the J end by 5 bases, with 13 bases between.

This chain uses TRBV7-2 with TRBJ1-6; D remains unclear. Trimming pared 0 bases from V and 7 bases from J, leaving 7 bases between. The germline gives CDR1 SGHTA, CDR2 FQGNSA. This CDR3 region has 14 residues. The chain's CDR3 is CASSLAQMNSPLHF. In DNA, the CDR3 is TGTGCCAGCAGCTTAGCGCAGATGAATTCACCCCTCCACTTT.

This chain joins TRBV7-2 and TRBJ2-7; TRBD1 might be the D (6 bases). V lost 6 bases, J lost 9 bases, and 21 bases lay in between. The CDR3 runs 14 residues. Germline V gene data show CDR1 as SGHTA and CDR2 as FQGNSA. The CDR3 loop is CASRGAVSADGQYF. The DNA for the CDR3 is TGTGCCAGCAGGGGGGCGGTGTCCGCGGACGGGCAGTACTTC. The variable domain in full, with the rest retrieved from reference TRBV7-2 and TRBJ2-7, is GAGVSQSPSNKVTEKGKDVELRCDPISGHTALYWYRQSLGQGLEFLIYFQGNSAPDKSGLPSDRFSAERTGGSVSTLTIQRTQQEDSAVYLCASRGAVSADGQYFGPGTRLTVT.

The chain couples TRBV20-1 to TRBJ2-3, with 12 bases identical to TRBD2. Germline V gene lookup returns CDR1 DFQATT and CDR2 SNEGSKA (reference sequence). V lost 1 base and J lost 3; bases outside the gene matches: 5. The CDR3 length is 16 residues. The CDR3 is CSARVLAGGLTDTQYF. CDR3 nucleotide sequence: TGCAGTGCTAGAGTCCTAGCGGGGGGGCTGACAGATACGCAGTATTTT.

This clonotype occurred many times. This chain connects TRBV24-1 to TRBJ2-7, with D possibly being TRBD1 (5 bases). V lost 5 bases to trimming and J lost 3 bases, with 10 bases between them. The CDR3 extends over 13 amino acids. The germline V gene has CDR1 KGHDR and CDR2 SFDVKD. The CDR3 bases are TGTGCCACCAGTGCCCCAGGGTTCTACGAGCAGTACTTC. It codes for CATSAPGFYEQYF.

This clonotype has a handful of counts. The rearrangement joins TRBV12-3 or TRBV12-4 to TRBJ2-5, with a tentative D call TRBD2 (6 bases). Matching the DNA end better, TRBJ2-7 makes the J call doubtful. The CDR3 runs 14 residues. The CDR3 coding sequence is TGTGCCAGCAGTCTGGGGACTCCAACCTACGAGCAGTACTTC. This translates into CASSLGTPTYEQYF.

This clonotype was seen at least ten times. A junction boundary mismatches the germline segment, possibly from a read error. The chain joins TRBV12-3 or TRBV12-4 to TRBJ1-4; D unclear. This CDR3 has 11 amino acids. The CDR3 DNA reads TGTGCCAGCAGGACTAGTGAAAAACTGTTTTTT. Translating it yields CASRTSEKLFF.

This clonotype was detected a few times. The chain recombines TRBV6-6 with TRBJ2-4, with TRBD2 identical over 11 bases. The CDR3 runs 15 residues. The V and J ends lost 2 bases and 9 bases, in that order; junction bases with no gene match: 6. Germline V gene data show CDR1 as MNHNY and CDR2 as SVGAGI (reference sequence). CDR3 region: CASSYVASGGSIQYF. The CDR3 coding sequence is TGTGCCAGCAGTTACGTGGCTAGCGGGGGGAGCATTCAGTACTTC.

This clonotype was detected only a few times. The chain links TRBV6-4 to TRBJ2-1, with D possibly TRBD2 on 5 matching bases. Deletions cut 5 bases from V and 4 bases from J, with 15 bases between. Germline V CDR1 and CDR2: MRHNA, SNTAGT. This CDR3 spans 15 amino acids. CDR3 amino acids: CASSSSIARYNEQFF. CDR3 coding DNA: TGTGCCAGCAGTTCCTCAATAGCGAGGTACAATGAGCAGTTCTTC.

Comment on this clonotype: The junction departs from germline at one end; a sequencing error may be responsible. The rearrangement uses TRBV6-2 or TRBV6-3 and TRBJ1-1; no definite D call. Germline lookup yields CDR1 MNHEY and CDR2 SVGEGT. This CDR3 comprises 13 residues. In DNA form, the CDR3 reads TGTGCCAGCAGTTGGGTCTTGAACACTGACGCTTTCTTT. Protein product: CASSWVLNTDAFF.

J is TRBJ1-4 and V is TRBV20-1; TRBD1 matches 7 bases. Germline V lookup: CDR1 DFQATT, CDR2 SNEGSKA (reference sequence). V lost 3 bases, J lost 8 bases, and 9 bases stayed unmatched. This CDR3 has 14 amino acids. The CDR3 here is CSARHNRGGEKLFF. The CDR3 DNA follows: TGCAGTGCTAGGCACAACAGGGGAGGGGAAAAACTGTTTTTT.

Remarks on this clonotype: Sequence at one end of the junction differs from germline and may be a read error. V and J are TRBV20-1 and TRBJ1-2; tentatively, D is TRBD1 (5 bases). The CDR3 has 14 residues. The germline V gene encodes CDR1 DFQATT and CDR2 SNEGSKA (reference sequence). This chain's CDR3 is CSVRTAGAGKGYTF. The CDR3 region has the DNA TGCAGTGTTAGAACGGCCGGGGCGGGAAAAGGCTACACCTTC.

The chain employs TRBV12-3 or TRBV12-4 and TRBJ2-3, with D unclear. The CDR3 length is 14 residues. Trimming cost V 2 bases and J 2 bases, with 8 bases left between them. CDR3 protein: CASSLWATTDTQYF. In nucleotides, the CDR3 is TGTGCCAGCAGTTTATGGGCCACCACAGATACGCAGTATTTT.

The V and J genes are TRBV11-1 and TRBJ2-2; D may be TRBD2 (5 bases). Germline lookup yields CDR1 SGHAT and CDR2 FQDESV (reference sequence). Trimming pared 6 bases from V and 3 bases from J, leaving 14 bases between. The CDR3 is made up of 15 amino acids. This CDR3 is CASRTRTEYTGELFF. The CDR3 bases are TGTGCCAGCAGAACTCGGACTGAATACACCGGGGAGCTGTTTTTT.

Only a few counts were recorded for this clonotype. The V and J genes are TRBV29-1 and TRBJ2-3; perhaps TRBD2 as D (6 bases). This CDR3 comprises 15 residues. Germline CDR1 reads SQVTM; CDR2 reads ANQGSEA. Trimming left V 4 bases short and J 0 bases short, with 14 bases between. The CDR3 DNA is TGCAGCGTTGGTGTGCGGGGCCATAGCACAGATACGCAGTATTTT. Its translation is CSVGVRGHSTDTQYF.

This clonotype was counted many times. This rearrangement joins TRBV4-3 to TRBJ2-3, with 12 bases identical to TRBD2. Trimming took 1 base from V and 0 from J; bases not matched to a gene: 5. In germline, CDR1 is LGHNA, CDR2 YSLEER. The CDR3 extends over 18 amino acids. This CDR3 reads CASSQGTSGALSTDTQYF. Here the CDR3 DNA reads TGCGCCAGCAGCCAAGGGACTAGCGGGGCCCTTAGCACAGATACGCAGTATTTT.

A few counts support this clonotype. CDR3 bases: TGCAGCGTTGAAAGGCGGGGAGAAAAACTGTTTTTT. Its protein product is CSVERRGEKLFF. The genes are TRBV29-1 and TRBJ1-4; no clear D. Germline V gene sequence: CDR1 SQVTM, CDR2 ANQGSEA. Trimming removed 2 bases at V and 8 bases at J, with 9 bases between. The CDR3 is 12 amino acids.

This chain uses TRBV7-6 with TRBJ2-5, with 9 positions matching TRBD2. The CDR3 has 16 residues. Trimming removed 0 bases from V and 2 bases from J; junction bases left unmatched: 4. CDR1 SGHVS and CDR2 FNYEAQ come from the germline V gene. CDR3 residues: CASSLARGRGQETQYF. The CDR3 nucleotides are TGTGCCAGCAGCTTAGCGCGCGGGAGGGGGCAAGAGACCCAGTACTTC.